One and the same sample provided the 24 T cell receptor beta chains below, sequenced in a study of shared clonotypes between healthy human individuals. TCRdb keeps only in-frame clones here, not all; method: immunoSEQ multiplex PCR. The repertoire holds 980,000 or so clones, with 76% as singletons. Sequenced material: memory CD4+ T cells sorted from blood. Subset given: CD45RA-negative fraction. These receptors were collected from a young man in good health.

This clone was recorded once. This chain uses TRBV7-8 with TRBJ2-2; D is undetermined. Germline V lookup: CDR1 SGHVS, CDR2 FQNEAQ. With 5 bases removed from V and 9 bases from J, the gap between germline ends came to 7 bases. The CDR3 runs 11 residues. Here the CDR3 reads CASSPSRELFF. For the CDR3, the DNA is TGTGCCAGCAGCCCCTCGCGGGAGCTGTTTTTT.

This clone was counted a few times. The CDR3 spells CAYPQEALYNEQFF. As DNA, the CDR3 is TGTGCCTACCCCCAGGAAGCTCTCTACAATGAGCAGTTCTTC. The chain is built from TRBV12-5 and TRBJ2-1; D gene ambiguous. The CDR3 is 14 residues long. CDR1 and CDR2 (germline): LGHNT, FRNRAP.

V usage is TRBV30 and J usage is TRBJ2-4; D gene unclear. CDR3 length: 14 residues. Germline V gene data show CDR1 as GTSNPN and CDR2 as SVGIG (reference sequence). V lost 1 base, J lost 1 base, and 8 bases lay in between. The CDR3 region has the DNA TGTGCCTGGAGTGCTTCTGCGGCCAAAAACATTCAGTACTTC. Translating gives CAWSASAAKNIQYF.

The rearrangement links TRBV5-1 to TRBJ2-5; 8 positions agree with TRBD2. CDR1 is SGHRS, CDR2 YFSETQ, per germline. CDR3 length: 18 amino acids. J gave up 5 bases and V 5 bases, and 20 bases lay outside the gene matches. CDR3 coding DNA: TGCGCCAGCAGGCGAGGGGACTCCCTGGCGGGGGGAGGTGAGACCCAGTACTTC. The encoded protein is CASRRGDSLAGGGETQYF.

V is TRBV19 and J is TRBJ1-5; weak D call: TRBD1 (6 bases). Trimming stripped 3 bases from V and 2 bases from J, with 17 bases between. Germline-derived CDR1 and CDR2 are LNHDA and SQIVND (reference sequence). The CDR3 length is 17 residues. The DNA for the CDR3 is TGTGCCAGTAGTATTTACTCAGGGACAAACGGCAATCAGCCCCAGCATTTT. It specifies CASSIYSGTNGNQPQHF.

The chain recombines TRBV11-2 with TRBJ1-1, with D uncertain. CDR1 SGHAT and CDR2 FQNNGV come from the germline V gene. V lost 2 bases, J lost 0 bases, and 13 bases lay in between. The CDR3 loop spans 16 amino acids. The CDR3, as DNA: TGTGCCAGCAGCTTACTGGCAGATTCCATGAACACTGAAGCTTTCTTT. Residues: CASSLLADSMNTEAFF.

This CDR3 reads CASSSTGQGRYEQYF. The DNA of the CDR3 is TGTGCCAGCAGCTCGACGGGACAGGGGAGATACGAGCAGTACTTC. The chain is built from TRBV5-4 and TRBJ2-7; the match to TRBD1 covers 10 bases. Germline CDR1 reads SGHNT; CDR2 reads YYREEE (reference sequence). The CDR3 contains 15 residues. With 3 bases clipped from V and 4 bases from J, the junction kept 7 bases outside the gene matches.

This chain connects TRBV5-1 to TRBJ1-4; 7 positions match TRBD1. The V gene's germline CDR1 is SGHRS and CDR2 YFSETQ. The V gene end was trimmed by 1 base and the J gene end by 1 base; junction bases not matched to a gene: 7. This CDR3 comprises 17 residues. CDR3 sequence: CASSLPVQGGTNEKLFF. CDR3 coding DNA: TGCGCCAGCAGCTTGCCAGTCCAGGGGGGAACTAATGAAAAACTGTTTTTT.

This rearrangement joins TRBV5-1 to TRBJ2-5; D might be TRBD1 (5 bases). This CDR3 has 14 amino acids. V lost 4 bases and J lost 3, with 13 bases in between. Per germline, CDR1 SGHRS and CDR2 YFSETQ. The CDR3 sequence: CASSGFQGKETQYF. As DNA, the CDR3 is TGCGCCAGCAGCGGCTTTCAGGGTAAAGAGACCCAGTACTTC. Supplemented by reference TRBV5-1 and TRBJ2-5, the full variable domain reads KAGVTQTPRYLIKTRGQQVTLSCSPISGHRSVSWYQQTPGQGLQFLFEYFSETQRNKGNFPGRFSGRQFSNSRSEMNVSTLELGDSALYLCASSGFQGKETQYFGPGTRLLVL.

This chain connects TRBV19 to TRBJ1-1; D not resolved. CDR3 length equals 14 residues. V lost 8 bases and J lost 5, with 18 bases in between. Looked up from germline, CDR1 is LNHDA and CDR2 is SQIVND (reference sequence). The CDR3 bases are TGTGCCAGTGTGCAGCCCGGATTGTCAACTGAAGCTTTCTTT. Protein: CASVQPGLSTEAFF.

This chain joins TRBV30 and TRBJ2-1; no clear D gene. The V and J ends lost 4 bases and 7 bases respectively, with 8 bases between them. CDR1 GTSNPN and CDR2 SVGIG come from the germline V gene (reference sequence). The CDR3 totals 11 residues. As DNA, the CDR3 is TGTGCCTGGACATCTAGAAATGAGCAGTTCTTC. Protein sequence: CAWTSRNEQFF. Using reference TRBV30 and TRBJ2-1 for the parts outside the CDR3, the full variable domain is SQTIHQWPATLVQPVGSPLSLECTVEGTSNPNLYWYRQAAGRGLQLLFYSVGIGQISSEVPQNLSASRPQDRQFILSSKKLLLSDSGFYLCAWTSRNEQFFGPGTRLTVL.

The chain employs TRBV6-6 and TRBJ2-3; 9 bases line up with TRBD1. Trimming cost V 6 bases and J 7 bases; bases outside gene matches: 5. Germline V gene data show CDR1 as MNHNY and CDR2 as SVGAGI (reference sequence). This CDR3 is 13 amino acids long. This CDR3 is CASSGTGPNTQYF. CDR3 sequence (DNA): TGTGCCAGCAGCGGGACAGGGCCGAATACGCAGTATTTT.

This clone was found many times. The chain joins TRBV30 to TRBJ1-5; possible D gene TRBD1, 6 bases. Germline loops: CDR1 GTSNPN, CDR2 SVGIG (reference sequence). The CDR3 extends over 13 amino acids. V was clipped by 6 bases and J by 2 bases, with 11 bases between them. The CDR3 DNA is TGTGCCTGCAACGCAGGGGGCAATCAGCCCCAGCATTTT. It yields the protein CACNAGGNQPQHF. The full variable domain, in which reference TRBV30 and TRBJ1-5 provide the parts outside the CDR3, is SQTIHQWPATLVQPVGSPLSLECTVEGTSNPNLYWYRQAAGRGLQLLFYSVGIGQISSEVPQNLSASRPQDRQFILSSKKLLLSDSGFYLCACNAGGNQPQHFGDGTRLSIL.

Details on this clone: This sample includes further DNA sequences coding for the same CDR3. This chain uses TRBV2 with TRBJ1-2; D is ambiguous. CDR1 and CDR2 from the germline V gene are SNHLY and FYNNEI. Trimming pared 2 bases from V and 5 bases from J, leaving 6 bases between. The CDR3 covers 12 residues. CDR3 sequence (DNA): TGTGCCAGCAGTGAACGGGGATATGGCTACACCTTC. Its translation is CASSERGYGYTF.

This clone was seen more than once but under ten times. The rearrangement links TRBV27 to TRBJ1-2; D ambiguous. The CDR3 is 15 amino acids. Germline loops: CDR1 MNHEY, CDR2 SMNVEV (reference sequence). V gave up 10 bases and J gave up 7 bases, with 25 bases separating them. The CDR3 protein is CATATLSGGKAGYTF. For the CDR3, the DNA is TGTGCCACCGCAACTTTATCGGGAGGAAAAGCTGGCTACACCTTC.

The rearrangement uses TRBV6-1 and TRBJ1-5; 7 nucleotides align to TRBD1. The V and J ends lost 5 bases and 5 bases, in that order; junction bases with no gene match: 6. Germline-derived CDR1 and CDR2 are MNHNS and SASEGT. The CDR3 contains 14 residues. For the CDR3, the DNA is TGTGCCAGCAGTTCGACAGGGTTCGATCAGCCCCAGCATTTT. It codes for CASSSTGFDQPQHF.

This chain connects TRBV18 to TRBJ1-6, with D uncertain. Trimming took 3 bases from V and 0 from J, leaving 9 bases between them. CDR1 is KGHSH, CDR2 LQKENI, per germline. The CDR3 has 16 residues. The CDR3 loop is CASSPPTHSYNSPLHF. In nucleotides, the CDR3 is TGTGCCAGCTCACCTCCCACCCACTCCTATAATTCACCCCTCCACTTT.

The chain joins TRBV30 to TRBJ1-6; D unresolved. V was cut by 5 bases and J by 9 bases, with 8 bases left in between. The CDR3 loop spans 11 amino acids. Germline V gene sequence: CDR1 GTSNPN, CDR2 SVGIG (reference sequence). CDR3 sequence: CAWGPVSPLHF. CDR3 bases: TGTGCCTGGGGTCCAGTTTCACCCCTCCACTTT.

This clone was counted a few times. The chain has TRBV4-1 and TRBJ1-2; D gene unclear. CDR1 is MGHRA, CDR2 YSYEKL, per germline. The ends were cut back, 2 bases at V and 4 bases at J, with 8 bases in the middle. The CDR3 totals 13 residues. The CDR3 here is CASSQIPSYGYTF. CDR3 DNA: TGCGCCAGCAGCCAAATCCCCAGCTATGGCTACACCTTC.

CDR3 in amino acids: CASSPWTSGSYEQYF. In DNA, the CDR3 is TGCGCCAGCAGCCCATGGACTAGCGGATCCTACGAGCAGTACTTC. The chain couples TRBV5-1 to TRBJ2-7, with 10 bases fitting TRBD2. This CDR3 is 15 amino acids long. The V gene end was trimmed by 4 bases and the J gene end by 1 base; junction bases not matched to a gene: 5. Germline lookup yields CDR1 SGHRS and CDR2 YFSETQ.

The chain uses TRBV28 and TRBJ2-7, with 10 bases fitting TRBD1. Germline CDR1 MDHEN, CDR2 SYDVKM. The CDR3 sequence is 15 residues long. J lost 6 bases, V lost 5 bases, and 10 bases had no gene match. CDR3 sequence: CASSTPGQGTTEQYF. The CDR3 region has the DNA TGTGCCAGCAGTACCCCGGGACAGGGGACCACCGAGCAGTACTTC. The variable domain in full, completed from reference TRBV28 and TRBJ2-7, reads DVKVTQSSRYLVKRTGEKVFLECVQDMDHENMFWYRQDPGLGLRLIYFSYDVKMKEKGDIPEGYSVSREKKERFSLILESASTNQTSMYLCASSTPGQGTTEQYFGPGTRLTVT.

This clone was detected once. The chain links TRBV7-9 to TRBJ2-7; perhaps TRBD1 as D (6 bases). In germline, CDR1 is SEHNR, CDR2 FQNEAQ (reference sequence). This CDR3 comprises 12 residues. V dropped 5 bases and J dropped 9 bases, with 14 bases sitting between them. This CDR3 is CASSPGQKGQYF. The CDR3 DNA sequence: TGTGCCAGCAGCCCCGGACAGAAGGGGCAGTACTTC.

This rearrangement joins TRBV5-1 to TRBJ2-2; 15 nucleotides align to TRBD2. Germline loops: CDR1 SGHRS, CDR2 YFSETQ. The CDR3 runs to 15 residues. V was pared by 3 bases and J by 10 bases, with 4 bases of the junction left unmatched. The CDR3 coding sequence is TGCGCCAGCAGCTCGGGACTAGCGGGAGGAGTGGAGCTGTTTTTT. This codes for CASSSGLAGGVELFF.

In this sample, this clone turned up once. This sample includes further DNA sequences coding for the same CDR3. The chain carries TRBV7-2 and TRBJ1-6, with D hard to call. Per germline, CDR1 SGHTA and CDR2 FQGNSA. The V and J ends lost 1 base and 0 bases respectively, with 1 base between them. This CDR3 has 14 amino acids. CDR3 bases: TGTGCCAGCAGCTTAGGCTCCTATAATTCACCCCTCCACTTT. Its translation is CASSLGSYNSPLHF.